One sample yielded the 8 T cell receptor beta chains listed below, sequenced in a study of T cell changes during pregnancy in multiple sclerosis. The protocol was immunoSEQ multiplex PCR, while the TCRdb copy is restricted to in-frame clones and leaves out a portion. The sample shows about 24,000 clones, around 90% of them seen only once. Sequenced here: CD4+ T cells from peripheral blood mononuclear cells, sampled in the first trimester of pregnancy. All receptors derive from a female donor in good health, enrolled as a control in a pregnancy study.

The sample holds one count of this clone. The chain joins TRBV7-9 to TRBJ2-5; TRBD1 aligns across 9 bases. With 5 bases clipped from V and 1 base from J, the junction kept 5 bases outside the gene matches. Germline assignment: CDR1 SEHNR and CDR2 FQNEAQ (reference sequence). The CDR3 has 15 amino acids. This CDR3 reads CASSTGQGPQETQYF. Written as DNA, the CDR3 is TGTGCCAGCAGCACGGGACAGGGACCCCAAGAGACCCAGTACTTC.

The genes are TRBV7-9 and TRBJ1-2, with D tentatively TRBD1 (6 bases). The V and J ends lost 2 bases and 4 bases respectively, with 14 bases between them. Germline loops: CDR1 SEHNR, CDR2 FQNEAQ (reference sequence). The CDR3 length is 15 residues. CDR3 bases: TGTGCCAGCAGCTTAAATACAGGGAGACCCTATGGCTACACCTTC. Protein: CASSLNTGRPYGYTF.

The rearrangement uses TRBV5-4 and TRBJ2-7; 10 nucleotides match TRBD2. V gave up 3 bases and J gave up 1 base; unmatched junction bases: 7. CDR1 is SGHNT and CDR2 is YYREEE in the germline V gene (reference sequence). The CDR3 length is 16 residues. In DNA, the CDR3 is TGTGCCAGCAGCTGGATGGTAGCGGGGGGTTCCTACGAGCAGTACTTC. As protein: CASSWMVAGGSYEQYF.

Here the CDR3 reads CASTSTGVGQPQHF. The CDR3 DNA sequence: TGTGCCAGCACTTCGACAGGGGTCGGGCAGCCCCAGCATTTT. This chain connects TRBV28 to TRBJ1-5; 8 nucleotides line up with TRBD1. CDR3 size: 14 residues. Germline CDR1 MDHEN, CDR2 SYDVKM. After removal of 7 bases from V and 7 bases from J, the junction contained 9 bases not matched to a gene.

This clone was seen only a few times. The chain recombines TRBV9 with TRBJ1-1; no reliable D call. The CDR3 runs 14 residues. V was pared by 3 bases and J by 1 base, with 10 bases between. Germline V gene sequence: CDR1 SGDLS, CDR2 YYNGEE. The CDR3 sequence is CASSATMGNTEAFF. The CDR3 nucleotides are TGTGCCAGCAGCGCCACTATGGGGAACACTGAAGCTTTCTTT.

The chain employs TRBV19 and TRBJ2-2; D is perhaps TRBD1 (6 bases). This CDR3 spans 14 amino acids. Germline values: CDR1 LNHDA, CDR2 SQIVND (reference sequence). The V and J ends lost 11 bases and 4 bases respectively, with 17 bases between them. The CDR3 loop is CASGAALVTGELFF. The CDR3 DNA reads TGTGCCTCAGGGGCAGCTCTCGTCACCGGGGAGCTGTTTTTT.

This CDR3 is CASSLLTVDNQPQHF. The CDR3 DNA sequence: TGTGCCAGCAGCCTATTGACAGTGGATAATCAGCCCCAGCATTTT. The rearrangement links TRBV28 to TRBJ1-5; D perhaps matches TRBD1 (5 bases). Trimming stripped 6 bases from V and 4 bases from J, with 16 bases between. The CDR3 extends over 15 amino acids. Germline V gives CDR1 MDHEN, CDR2 SYDVKM. Based on the CDR3 plus reference TRBV28 and TRBJ1-5, the full variable domain is DVKVTQSSRYLVKRTGEKVFLECVQDMDHENMFWYRQDPGLGLRLIYFSYDVKMKEKGDIPEGYSVSREKKERFSLILESASTNQTSMYLCASSLLTVDNQPQHFGDGTRLSIL.

This chain's CDR3 is CASRGGGNYNEQFF. CDR3 nucleotides: TGTGCCAGCAGGGGCGGGGGAAATTACAATGAGCAGTTCTTC. This chain links TRBV7-8 with TRBJ2-1; 7 positions match TRBD2. Losses at the gene ends were 6 bases for V and 4 bases for J; bases not matched to a gene: 6. In germline, CDR1 is SGHVS, CDR2 FQNEAQ. The CDR3 has 14 residues.